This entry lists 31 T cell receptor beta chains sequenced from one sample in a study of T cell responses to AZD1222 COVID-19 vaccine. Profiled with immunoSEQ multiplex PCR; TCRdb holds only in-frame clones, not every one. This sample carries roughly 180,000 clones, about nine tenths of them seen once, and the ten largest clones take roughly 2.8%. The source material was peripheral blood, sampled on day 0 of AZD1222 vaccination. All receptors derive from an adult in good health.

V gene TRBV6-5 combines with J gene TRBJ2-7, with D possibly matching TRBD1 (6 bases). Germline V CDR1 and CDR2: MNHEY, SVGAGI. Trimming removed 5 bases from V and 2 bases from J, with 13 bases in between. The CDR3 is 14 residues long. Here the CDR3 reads CASSPGQPPYEQYF. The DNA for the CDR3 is TGTGCCAGCAGTCCCGGACAGCCCCCCTACGAGCAGTACTTC.

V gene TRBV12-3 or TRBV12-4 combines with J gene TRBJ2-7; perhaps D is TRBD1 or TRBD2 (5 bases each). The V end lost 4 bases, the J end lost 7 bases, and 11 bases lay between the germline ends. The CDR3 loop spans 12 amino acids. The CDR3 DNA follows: TGTGCCAGCAGTTACCGGGACGGTGAGCAGTACTTC. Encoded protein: CASSYRDGEQYF.

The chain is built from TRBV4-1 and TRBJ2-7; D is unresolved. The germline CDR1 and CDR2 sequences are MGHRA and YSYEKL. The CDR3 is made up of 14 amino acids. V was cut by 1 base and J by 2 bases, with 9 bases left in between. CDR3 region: CASSQVVQTYEQYF. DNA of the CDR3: TGCGCCAGCAGCCAAGTGGTACAGACCTACGAGCAGTACTTC.

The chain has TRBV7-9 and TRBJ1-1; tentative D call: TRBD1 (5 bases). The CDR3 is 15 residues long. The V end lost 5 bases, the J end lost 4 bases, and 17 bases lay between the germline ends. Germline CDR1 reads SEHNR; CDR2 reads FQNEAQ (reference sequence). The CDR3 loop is CASSPGGSRGTEAFF. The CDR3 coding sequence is TGTGCCAGCAGCCCAGGCGGGTCAAGGGGCACTGAAGCTTTCTTT.

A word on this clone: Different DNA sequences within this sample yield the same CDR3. CDR3 in DNA: TGTGCCAGCTCACCGACGGTGGGGACTGAAGCTTTCTTT. This codes for CASSPTVGTEAFF. The V gene is TRBV18, the J gene TRBJ1-1; D remains ambiguous. Looked up from germline, CDR1 is KGHSH and CDR2 is LQKENI. Trimming shortened V by 3 bases and J by 5 bases, and 10 bases separated the two germline ends. The CDR3 is 13 residues long.

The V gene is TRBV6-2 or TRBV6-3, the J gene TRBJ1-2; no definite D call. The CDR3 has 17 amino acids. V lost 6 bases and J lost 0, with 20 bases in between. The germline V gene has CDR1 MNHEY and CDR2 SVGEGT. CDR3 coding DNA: TGTGCCAGCAGCCCCCAAGGTACGGCATCAGCTAACTATGGCTACACCTTC. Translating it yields CASSPQGTASANYGYTF.

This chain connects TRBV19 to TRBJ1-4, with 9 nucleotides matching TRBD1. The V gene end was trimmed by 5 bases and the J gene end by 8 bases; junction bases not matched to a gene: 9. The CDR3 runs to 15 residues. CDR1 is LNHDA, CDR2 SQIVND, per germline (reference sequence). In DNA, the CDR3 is TGTGCCAGTAGTCTCGGCGGGACAGGGAGGGAAAAACTGTTTTTT. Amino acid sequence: CASSLGGTGREKLFF.

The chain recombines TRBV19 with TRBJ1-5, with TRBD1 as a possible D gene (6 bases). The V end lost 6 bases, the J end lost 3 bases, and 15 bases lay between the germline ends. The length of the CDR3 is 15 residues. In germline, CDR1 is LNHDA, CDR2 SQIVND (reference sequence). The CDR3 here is CASRLQGSFNQPQHF. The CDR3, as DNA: TGTGCCAGTAGGCTACAGGGTTCCTTCAATCAGCCCCAGCATTTT.

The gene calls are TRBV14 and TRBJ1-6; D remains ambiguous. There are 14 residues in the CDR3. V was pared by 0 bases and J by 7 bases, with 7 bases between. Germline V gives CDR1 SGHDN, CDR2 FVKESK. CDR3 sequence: CASSQDTVNSPLHF. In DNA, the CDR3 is TGTGCCAGCAGCCAAGATACGGTCAATTCACCCCTCCACTTT.

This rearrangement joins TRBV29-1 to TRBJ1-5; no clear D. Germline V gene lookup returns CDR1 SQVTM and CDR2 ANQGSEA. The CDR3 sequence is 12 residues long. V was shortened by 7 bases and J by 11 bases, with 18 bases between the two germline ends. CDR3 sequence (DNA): TGCAGCGGAACCAGGACGTGTTGGTCCCAGCATTTT. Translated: CSGTRTCWSQHF.

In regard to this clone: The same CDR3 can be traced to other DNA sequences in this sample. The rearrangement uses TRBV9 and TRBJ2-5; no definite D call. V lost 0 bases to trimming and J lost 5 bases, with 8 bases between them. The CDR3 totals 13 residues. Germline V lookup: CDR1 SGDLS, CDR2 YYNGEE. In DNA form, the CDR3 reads TGTGCCAGCAGCGTAGGATCGGGCGAGACCCAGTACTTC. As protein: CASSVGSGETQYF. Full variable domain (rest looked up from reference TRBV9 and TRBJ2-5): DSGVTQTPKHLITATGQRVTLRCSPRSGDLSVYWYQQSLDQGLQFLIQYYNGEERAKGNILERFSAQQFPDLHSELNLSSLELGDSALYFCASSVGSGETQYFGPGTRLLVL.

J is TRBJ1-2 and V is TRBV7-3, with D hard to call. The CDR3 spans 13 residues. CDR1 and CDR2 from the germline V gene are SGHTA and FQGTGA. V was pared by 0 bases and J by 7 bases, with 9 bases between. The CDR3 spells CASSLTPSGGYTF. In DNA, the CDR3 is TGTGCCAGCAGCTTAACACCGTCGGGTGGCTACACCTTC.

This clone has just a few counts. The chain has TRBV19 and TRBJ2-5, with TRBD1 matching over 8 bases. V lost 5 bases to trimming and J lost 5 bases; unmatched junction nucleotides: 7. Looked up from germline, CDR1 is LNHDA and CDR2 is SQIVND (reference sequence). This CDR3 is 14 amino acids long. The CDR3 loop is CASSPTGEGETQYF. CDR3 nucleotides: TGTGCCAGTAGTCCGACAGGGGAAGGGGAGACCCAGTACTTC.

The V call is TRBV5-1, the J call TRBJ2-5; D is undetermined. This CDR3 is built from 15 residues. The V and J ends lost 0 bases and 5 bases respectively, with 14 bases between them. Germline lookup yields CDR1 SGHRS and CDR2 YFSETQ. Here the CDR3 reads CASSLAGQYGETQYF. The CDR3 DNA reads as TGCGCCAGCAGCTTGGCGGGTCAGTATGGGGAGACCCAGTACTTC.

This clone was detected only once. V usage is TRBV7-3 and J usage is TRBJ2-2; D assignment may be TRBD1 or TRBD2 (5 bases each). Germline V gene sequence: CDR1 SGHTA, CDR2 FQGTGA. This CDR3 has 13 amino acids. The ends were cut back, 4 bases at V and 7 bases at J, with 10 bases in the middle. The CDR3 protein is CASSSWDGGELFF. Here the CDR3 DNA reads TGTGCCAGCAGCTCCTGGGACGGCGGGGAGCTGTTTTTT.

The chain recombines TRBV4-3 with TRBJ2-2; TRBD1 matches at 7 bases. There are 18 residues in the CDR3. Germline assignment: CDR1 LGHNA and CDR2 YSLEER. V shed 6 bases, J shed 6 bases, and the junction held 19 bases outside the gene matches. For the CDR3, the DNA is TGCGCCAGCAGTCCCTCCCTAACCTACAGGGGTGGGTCCGGGGAGCTGTTTTTT. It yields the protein CASSPSLTYRGGSGELFF.

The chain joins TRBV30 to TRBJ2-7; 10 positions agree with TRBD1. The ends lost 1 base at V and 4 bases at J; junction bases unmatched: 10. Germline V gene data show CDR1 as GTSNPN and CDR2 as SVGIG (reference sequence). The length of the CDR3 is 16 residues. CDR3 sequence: CAWSATGGAVNYEQYF. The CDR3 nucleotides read TGTGCCTGGAGTGCGACAGGGGGCGCGGTGAATTACGAGCAGTACTTC.

CDR3 coding DNA: TGTGCCATCAGTCGACAGGGGGATGAGCAGTACTTC. It yields the protein CAISRQGDEQYF. V gene TRBV10-3 combines with J gene TRBJ2-7, with 9 bases identical to TRBD1. J gave up 7 bases and V 5 bases, and 3 bases lay outside the gene matches. CDR1 ENHRY and CDR2 SYGVKD come from the germline V gene. The CDR3 contains 12 residues.

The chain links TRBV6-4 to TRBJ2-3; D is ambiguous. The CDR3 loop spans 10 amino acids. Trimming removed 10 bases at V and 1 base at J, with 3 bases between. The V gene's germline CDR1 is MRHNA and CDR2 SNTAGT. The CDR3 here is CATGTDTQYF. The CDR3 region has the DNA TGTGCCACCGGCACAGATACGCAGTATTTT.

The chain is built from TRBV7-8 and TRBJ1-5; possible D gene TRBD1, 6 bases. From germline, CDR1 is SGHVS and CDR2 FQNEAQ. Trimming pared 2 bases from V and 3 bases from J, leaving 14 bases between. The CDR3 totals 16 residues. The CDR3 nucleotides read TGTGCCAGCAGCTTACGTGGGGGCGCAAACAATCAGCCCCAGCATTTT. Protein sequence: CASSLRGGANNQPQHF.

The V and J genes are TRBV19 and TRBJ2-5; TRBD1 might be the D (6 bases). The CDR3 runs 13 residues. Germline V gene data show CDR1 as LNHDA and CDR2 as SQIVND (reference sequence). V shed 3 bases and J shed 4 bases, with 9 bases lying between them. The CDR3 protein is CASSIGRGETQYF. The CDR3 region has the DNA TGTGCCAGTAGTATCGGCAGGGGAGAGACCCAGTACTTC.

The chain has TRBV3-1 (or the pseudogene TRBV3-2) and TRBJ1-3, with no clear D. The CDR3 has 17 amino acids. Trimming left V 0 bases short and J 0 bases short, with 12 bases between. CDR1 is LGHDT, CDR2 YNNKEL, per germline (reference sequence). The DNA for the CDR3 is TGTGCCAGCAGCCAAGATCCCAGGAGTCGCTCTGGAAACACCATATATTTT. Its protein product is CASSQDPRSRSGNTIYF.

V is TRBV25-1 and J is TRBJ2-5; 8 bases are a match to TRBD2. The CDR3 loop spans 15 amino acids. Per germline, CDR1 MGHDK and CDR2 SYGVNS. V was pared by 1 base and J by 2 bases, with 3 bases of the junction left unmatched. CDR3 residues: CASSEWASGQETQYF. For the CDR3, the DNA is TGTGCCAGCAGTGAATGGGCTAGCGGGCAAGAGACCCAGTACTTC.

The CDR3 reads CASSLYGGLQFF. CDR3 in DNA: TGTGCCAGCAGTTTGTATGGGGGTCTGCAGTTCTTC. This chain uses TRBV12-3 or TRBV12-4 with TRBJ2-1; possibly TRBD1 or TRBD2 for D (5 bases each). V lost 3 bases and J lost 12, with 12 bases in between. CDR3 size: 12 residues.

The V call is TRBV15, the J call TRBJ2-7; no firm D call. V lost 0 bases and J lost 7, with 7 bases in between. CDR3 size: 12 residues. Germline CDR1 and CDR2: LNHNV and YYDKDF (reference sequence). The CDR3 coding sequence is TGTGCCACCAGCAGAGATCTCGGGGAGCAGTACTTC. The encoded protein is CATSRDLGEQYF. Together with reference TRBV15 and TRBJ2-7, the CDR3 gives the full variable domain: DAMVIQNPRYQVTQFGKPVTLSCSQTLNHNVMYWYQQKSSQAPKLLFHYYDKDFNNEADTPDNFQSRRPNTSFCFLDIRSPGLGDTAMYLCATSRDLGEQYFGPGTRLTVT.

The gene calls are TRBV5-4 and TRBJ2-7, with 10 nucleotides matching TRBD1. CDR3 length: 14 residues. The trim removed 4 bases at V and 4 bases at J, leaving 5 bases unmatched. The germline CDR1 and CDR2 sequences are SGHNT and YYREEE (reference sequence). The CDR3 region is CASSTRQGAYEQYF. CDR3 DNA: TGTGCCAGCAGCACCCGACAGGGGGCTTACGAGCAGTACTTC.

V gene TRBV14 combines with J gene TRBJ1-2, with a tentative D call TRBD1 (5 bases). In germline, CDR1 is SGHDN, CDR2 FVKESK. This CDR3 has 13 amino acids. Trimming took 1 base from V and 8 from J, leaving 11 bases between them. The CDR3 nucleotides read TGTGCCAGCAGCCAAGCCAGGGAGAAAGGCTACACCTTC. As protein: CASSQAREKGYTF.

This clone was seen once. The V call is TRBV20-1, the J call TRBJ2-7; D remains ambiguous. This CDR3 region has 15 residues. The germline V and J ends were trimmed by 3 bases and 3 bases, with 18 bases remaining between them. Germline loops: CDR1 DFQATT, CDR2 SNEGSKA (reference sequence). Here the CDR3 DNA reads TGCAGTGCTAGTCCCCGTGTAGACCAAGACTACGAGCAGTACTTC. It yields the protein CSASPRVDQDYEQYF.

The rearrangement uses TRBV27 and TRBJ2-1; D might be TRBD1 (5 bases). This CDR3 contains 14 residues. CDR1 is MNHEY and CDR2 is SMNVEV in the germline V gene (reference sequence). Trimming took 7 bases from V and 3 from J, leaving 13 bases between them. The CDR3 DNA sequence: TGTGCCAGCATGGACCTCCAGGGCTACAATGAGCAGTTCTTC. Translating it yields CASMDLQGYNEQFF.

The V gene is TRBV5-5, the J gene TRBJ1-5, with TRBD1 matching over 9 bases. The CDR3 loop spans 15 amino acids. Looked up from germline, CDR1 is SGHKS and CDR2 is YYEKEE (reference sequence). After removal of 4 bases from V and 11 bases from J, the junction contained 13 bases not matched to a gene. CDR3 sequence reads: CASSITRDRVSAQHF. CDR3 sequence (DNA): TGTGCCAGCAGCATAACCCGGGACAGGGTTTCGGCCCAGCATTTT.

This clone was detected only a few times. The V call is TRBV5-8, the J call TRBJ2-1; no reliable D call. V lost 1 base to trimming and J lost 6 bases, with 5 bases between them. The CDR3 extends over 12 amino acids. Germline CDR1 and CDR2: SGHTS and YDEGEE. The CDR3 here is CASSLFSNEQFF. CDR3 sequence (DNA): TGTGCCAGCAGCTTGTTCTCCAATGAGCAGTTCTTC.